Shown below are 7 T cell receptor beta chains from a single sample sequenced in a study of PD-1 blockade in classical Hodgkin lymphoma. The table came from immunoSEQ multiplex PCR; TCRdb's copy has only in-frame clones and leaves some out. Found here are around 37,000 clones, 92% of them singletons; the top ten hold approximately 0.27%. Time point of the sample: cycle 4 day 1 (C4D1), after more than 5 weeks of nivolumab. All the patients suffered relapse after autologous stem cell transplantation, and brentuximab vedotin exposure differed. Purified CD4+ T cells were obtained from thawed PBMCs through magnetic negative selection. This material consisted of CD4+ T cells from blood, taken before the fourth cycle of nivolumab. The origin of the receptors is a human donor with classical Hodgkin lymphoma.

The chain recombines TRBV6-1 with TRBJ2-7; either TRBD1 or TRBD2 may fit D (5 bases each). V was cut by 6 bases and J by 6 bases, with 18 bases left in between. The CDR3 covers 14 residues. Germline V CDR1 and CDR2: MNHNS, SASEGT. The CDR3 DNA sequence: TGTGCCAGCAGCGCTGAGGGGTTCGGAAGCGAGCAGTACTTC. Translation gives CASSAEGFGSEQYF.

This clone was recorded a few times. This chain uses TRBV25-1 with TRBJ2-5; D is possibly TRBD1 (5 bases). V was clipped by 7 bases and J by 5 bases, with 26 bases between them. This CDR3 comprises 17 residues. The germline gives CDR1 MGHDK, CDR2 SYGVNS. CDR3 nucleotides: TGTGCCAGCACGCGACACACATCTGGGGCTAGTGGGGAGACCCAGTACTTC. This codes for CASTRHTSGASGETQYF.

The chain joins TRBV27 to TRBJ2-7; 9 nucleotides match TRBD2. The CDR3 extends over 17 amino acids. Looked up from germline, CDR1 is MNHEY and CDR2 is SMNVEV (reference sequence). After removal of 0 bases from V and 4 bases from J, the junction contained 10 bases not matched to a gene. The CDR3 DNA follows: TGTGCCAGCAGTTTATCGACCCCGGGACTAGCTGGTTACGAGCAGTACTTC. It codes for CASSLSTPGLAGYEQYF.

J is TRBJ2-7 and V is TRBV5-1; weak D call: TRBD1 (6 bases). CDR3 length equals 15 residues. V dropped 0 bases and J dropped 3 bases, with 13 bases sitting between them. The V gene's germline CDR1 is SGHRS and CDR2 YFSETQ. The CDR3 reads CASSLGQVTLYEQYF. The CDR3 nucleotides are TGCGCCAGCAGCTTGGGACAGGTGACCCTCTACGAGCAGTACTTC.

The CDR3 coding sequence is TGTGCCAGCTCACCACGGCTACCCCAGGAGCAGTTCTTC. Translated: CASSPRLPQEQFF. J is TRBJ2-1 and V is TRBV18; D unclear. The V gene's germline CDR1 is KGHSH and CDR2 LQKENI. CDR3 size: 13 residues. V was shortened by 1 base and J by 10 bases, with 11 bases between the two germline ends. The full variable domain, its missing parts supplied by reference TRBV18 and TRBJ2-1, is NAGVMQNPRHLVRRRGQEARLRCSPMKGHSHVYWYRQLPEEGLKFMVYLQKENIIDESGMPKERFSAEFPKEGPSILRIQQVVRGDSAAYFCASSPRLPQEQFFGPGTRLTVL.

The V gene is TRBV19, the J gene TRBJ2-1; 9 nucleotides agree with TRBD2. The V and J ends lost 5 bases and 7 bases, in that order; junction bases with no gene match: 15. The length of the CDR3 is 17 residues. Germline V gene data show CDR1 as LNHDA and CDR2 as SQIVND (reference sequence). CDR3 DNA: TGTGCCAGTAGTCCCCCTTGGATAGCGGGAGTACAAAATGAGCAGTTCTTC. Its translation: CASSPPWIAGVQNEQFF. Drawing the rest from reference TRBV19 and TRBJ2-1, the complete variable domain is DGGITQSPKYLFRKEGQNVTLSCEQNLNHDAMYWYRQDPGQGLRLIYYSQIVNDFQKGDIAEGYSVSREKKESFPLTVTSAQKNPTAFYLCASSPPWIAGVQNEQFFGPGTRLTVL.

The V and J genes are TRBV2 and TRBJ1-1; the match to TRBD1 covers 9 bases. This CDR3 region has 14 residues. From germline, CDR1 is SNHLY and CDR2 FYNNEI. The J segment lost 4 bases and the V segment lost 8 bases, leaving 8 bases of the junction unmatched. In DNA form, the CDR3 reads TGTGCCAGCCAAGGGGACAGGGTGGCCACTGAAGCTTTCTTT. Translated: CASQGDRVATEAFF.